This T cell receptor beta chain was sequenced during a study of blood T cell repertoires in COVID-19. Germline CDR1 SGHRS, CDR2 YFSETQ. J was trimmed by 7 bases and V by 0 bases; bases with no gene match: 9. The CDR3 is 16 residues long. This clone was seen only once. Per the original methods: Reference gene primer amplification in the assay estimated nucleated cell counts. Method: immunoSEQ multiplex PCR; TCRdb's copy keeps in-frame clones and lacks some. That table is the source of V, J and clone size, and D and trimming were worked out from the DNA. Counted here are 80,000 to 100,000 clones, nearly 95% occurring once; the ten biggest clones make up approximately 4.2%.

Specimen: peripheral blood. This chain joins TRBV5-1 and TRBJ2-2, with TRBD2 matching over 7 bases. The clonotype originates from a human donor with active COVID-19. The donor label of this sample is uncertain. The CDR3 bases are TGCGCCAGCAGCTTGGCTGGCGGGAGACGAGTCGGGGAGCTGTTTTTT. This encodes CASSLAGGRRVGELFF.